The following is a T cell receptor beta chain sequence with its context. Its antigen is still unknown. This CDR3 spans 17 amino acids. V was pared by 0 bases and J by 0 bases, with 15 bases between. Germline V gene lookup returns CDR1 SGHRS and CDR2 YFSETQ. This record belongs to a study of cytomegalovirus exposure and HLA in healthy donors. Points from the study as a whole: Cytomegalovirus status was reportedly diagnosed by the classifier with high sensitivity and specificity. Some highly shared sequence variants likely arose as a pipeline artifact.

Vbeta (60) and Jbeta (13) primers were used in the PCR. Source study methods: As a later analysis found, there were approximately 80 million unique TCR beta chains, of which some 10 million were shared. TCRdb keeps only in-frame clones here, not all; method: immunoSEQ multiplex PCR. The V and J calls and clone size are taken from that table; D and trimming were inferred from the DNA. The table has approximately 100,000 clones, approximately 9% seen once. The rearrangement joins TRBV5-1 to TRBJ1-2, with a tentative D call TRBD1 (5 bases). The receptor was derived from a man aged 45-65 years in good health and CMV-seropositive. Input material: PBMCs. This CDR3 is CASSLATGSIPNYGYTF. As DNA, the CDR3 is TGCGCCAGCAGCTTGGCTACAGGATCCATTCCTAACTATGGCTACACCTTC.